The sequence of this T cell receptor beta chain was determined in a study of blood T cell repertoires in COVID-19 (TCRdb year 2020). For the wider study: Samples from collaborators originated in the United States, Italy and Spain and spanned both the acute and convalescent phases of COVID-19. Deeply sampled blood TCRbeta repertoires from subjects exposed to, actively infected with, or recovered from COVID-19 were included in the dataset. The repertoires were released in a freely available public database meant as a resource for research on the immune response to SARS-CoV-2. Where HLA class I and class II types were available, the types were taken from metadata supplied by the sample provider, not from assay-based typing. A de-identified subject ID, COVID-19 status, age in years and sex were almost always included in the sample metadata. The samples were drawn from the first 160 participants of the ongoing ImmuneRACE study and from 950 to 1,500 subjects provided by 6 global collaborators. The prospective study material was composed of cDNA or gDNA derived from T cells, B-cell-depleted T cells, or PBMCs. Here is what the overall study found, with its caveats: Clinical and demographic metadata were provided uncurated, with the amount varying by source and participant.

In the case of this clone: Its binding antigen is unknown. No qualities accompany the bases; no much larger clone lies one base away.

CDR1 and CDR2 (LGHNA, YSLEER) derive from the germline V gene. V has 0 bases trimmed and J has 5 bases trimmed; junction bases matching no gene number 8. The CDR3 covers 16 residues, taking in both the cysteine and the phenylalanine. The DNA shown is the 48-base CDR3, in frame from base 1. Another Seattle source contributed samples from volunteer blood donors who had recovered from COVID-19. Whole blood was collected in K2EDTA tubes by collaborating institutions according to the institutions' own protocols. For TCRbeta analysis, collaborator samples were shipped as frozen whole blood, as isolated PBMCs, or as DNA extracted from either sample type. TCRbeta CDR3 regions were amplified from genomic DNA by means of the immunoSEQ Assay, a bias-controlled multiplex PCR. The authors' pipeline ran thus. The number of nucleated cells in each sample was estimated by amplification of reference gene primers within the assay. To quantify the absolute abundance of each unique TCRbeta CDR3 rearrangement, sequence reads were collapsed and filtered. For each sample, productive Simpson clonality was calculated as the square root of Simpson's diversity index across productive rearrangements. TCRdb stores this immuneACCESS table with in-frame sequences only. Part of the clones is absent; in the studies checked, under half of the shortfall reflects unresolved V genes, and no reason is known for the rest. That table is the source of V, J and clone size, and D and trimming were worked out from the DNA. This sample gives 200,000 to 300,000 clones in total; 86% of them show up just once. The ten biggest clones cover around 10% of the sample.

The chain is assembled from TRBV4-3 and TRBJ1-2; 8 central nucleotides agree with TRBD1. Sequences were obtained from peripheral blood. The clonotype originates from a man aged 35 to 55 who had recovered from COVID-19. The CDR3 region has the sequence CASSQDRSRTGYGYTF. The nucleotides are TGCGCCAGCAGCCAAGATCGTTCCAGGACAGGGTATGGCTACACCTTC.